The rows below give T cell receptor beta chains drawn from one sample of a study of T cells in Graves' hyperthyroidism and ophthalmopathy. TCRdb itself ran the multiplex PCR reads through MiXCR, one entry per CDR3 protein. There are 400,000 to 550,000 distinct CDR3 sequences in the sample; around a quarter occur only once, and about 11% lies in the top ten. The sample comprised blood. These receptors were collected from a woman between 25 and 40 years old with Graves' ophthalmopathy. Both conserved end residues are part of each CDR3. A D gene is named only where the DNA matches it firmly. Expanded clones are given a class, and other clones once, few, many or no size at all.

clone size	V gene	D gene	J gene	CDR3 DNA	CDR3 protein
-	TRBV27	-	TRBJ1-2	TGTGCCAGCAGTTTAGGTTCGCCGGCTAACTATGGCTACACCTTC	CASSLGSPANYGYTF
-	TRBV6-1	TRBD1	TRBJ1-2	TGTGCCAGCAGTGCCCGAGGACAGGGCCATGGCTACACCTTC	CASSARGQGHGYTF
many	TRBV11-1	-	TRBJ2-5	TGTGCCAGCAGCCTTCCACGTTGGAGTGTGGGTGAGACCCAGTACTTC	CASSLPRWSVGETQYF
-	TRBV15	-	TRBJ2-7	TGTGCCACCAGCAGAGATCCCGGACGGAGTCCCTACGAGCAGTACTTC	CATSRDPGRSPYEQYF
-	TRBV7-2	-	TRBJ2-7	TGTGCCAGCAGCCCAACAAGCTACGAGCAGGACTTC	CASSPTSYEQDF
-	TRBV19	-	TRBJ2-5	TGTGCCAGTAGCCCGTCGGGCGCGAAGAAGACCCAGTACTTC	CASSPSGAKKTQYF
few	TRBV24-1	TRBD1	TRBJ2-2	TGTGCCACCAGTGATGCCCGACAGGGGGACACCGGGGAGCTGTTTTTT	CATSDARQGDTGELFF
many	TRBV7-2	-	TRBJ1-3	TGTGCCAGCAGTACTCTAAGGGGCTCTGGAAACACCATATATTTT	CASSTLRGSGNTIYF
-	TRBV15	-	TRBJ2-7	TGTGCCACCAGCAAAACGACAGGTGCTAACTACGAGCATTACTTC	CATSKTTGANYEHYF
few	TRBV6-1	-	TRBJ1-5	TGTGCCAGCACCGAGGGTAGGGGCAATCAGCCCCAGCATTTT	CASTEGRGNQPQHF
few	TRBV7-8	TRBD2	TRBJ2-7	TGTGCCAGCAGCTTACCTGGCGGGAGGAACTACGAGCAGTACTTC	CASSLPGGRNYEQYF
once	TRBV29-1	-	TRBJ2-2	TGCAGCATTGAAGAGGGTTCCGCCGGGGAGCTGTTTTTT	CSIEEGSAGELFF
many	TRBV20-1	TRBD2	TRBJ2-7	TGCAGTGCTCGGCGGGAGTACGAGCAGTACTTC	CSARREYEQYF
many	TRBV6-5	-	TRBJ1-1	TGTGCCAGCAGTTACGGGCAGGAGGCTTTCTTT	CASSYGQEAFF
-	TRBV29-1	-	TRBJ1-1	TGCAGCGTTGAAGATGGGGTTGGCACTGAAGCTTTCTTT	CSVEDGVGTEAFF
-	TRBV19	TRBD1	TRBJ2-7	TGTGCCAGTGAGGGACAGGGGCCGGACTACGAGCAGTACTTC	CASEGQGPDYEQYF
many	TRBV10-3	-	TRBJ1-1	TGTGCCATCAACTCACAGGGAACATTGAACACTGAAGCTTTCTTT	CAINSQGTLNTEAFF
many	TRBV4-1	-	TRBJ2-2	TGCGCCAGCAGCGGACGGATCGGGGAGCTGTTTTTT	CASSGRIGELFF
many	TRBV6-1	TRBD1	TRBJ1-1	TGTGCCAGCAGAACCCACCAGGGGGATAATGAAGCTTTCTTT	CASRTHQGDNEAFF
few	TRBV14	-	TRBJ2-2	TGTGCCAGCAGCCAAGAGCGGGTCCGGGAGCTGTTTTTT	CASSQERVRELFF
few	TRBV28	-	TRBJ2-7	TGTGCCAGCAGTTTCCCCGCAGCGGGCCGATCCTACGAGCAGTACTTC	CASSFPAAGRSYEQYF
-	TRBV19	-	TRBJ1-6	TGTGCCAGTAAGTGGGCCGAGGAGAATAATTCACCCCTCCACTTT	CASKWAEENNSPLHF
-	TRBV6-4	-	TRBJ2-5	TGTGCCATCCCTGATGGGGAGGAAGAGACCCAGTACTTC	CAIPDGEEETQYF
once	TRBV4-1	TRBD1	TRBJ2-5	TGCGCCAGCAGCCAAGATTTCTGGGACAGGGGGTTAGAGACCCAGTACTTC	CASSQDFWDRGLETQYF
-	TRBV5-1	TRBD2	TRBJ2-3	TGCGCCAGCAGCTCTTCGGGACTAGAGGCAGATACGCAGTATTTT	CASSSSGLEADTQYF